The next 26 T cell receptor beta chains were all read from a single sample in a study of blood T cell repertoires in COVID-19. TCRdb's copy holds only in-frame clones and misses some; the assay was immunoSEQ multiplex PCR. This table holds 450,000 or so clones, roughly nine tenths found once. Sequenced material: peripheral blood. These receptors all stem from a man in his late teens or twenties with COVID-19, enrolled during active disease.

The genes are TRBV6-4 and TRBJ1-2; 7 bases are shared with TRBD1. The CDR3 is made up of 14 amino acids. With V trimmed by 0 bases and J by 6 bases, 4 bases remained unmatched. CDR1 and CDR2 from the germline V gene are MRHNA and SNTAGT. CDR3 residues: CASSDSQGRDGYTF. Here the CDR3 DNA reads TGTGCCAGCAGTGACTCACAGGGGAGAGATGGCTACACCTTC.

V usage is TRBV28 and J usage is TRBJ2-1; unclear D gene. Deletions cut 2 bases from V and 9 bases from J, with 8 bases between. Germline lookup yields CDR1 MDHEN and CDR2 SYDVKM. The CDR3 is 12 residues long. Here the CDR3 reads CASSLGGSEQFF. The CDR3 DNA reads TGTGCCAGCAGTTTAGGTGGCAGTGAGCAGTTCTTC.

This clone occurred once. The CDR3 coding sequence is TGTGCCAGCAGTGAAGCTGCAGGGGGCTCTCAGGAAAAACTGTTTTTT. It translates to CASSEAAGGSQEKLFF. This chain connects TRBV6-1 to TRBJ1-4, with 8 nucleotides matching TRBD1. V lost 0 bases to trimming and J lost 8 bases; unmatched junction nucleotides: 8. The CDR3 spans 16 residues. The germline CDR1 and CDR2 sequences are MNHNS and SASEGT.

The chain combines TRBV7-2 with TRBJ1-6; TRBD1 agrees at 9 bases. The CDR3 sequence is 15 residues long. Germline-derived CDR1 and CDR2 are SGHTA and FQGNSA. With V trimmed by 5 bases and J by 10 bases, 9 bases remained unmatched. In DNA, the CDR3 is TGTGCCAGCAGCCCACGGACAGGGGAAGGCTCACCCCTCCACTTT. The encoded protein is CASSPRTGEGSPLHF.

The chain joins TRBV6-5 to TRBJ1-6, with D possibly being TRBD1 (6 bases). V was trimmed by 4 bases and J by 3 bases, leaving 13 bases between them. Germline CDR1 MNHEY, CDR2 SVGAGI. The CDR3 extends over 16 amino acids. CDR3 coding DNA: TGTGCCAGCAGTTCAACAGGGTTAGGCTATAATTCACCCCTCCACTTT. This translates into CASSSTGLGYNSPLHF.

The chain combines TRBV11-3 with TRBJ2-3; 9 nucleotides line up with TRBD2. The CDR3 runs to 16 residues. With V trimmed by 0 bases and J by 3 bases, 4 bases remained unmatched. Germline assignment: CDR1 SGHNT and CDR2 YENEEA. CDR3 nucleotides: TGTGCCAGCAGCTTAGAAGGCGGGAGGGTGACAGATACGCAGTATTTT. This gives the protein CASSLEGGRVTDTQYF.

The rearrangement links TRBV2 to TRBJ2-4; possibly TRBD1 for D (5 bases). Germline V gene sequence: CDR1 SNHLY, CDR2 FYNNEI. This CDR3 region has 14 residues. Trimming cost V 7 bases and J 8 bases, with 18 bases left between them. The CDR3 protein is CASMPAGRLDIQYF. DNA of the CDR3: TGTGCCAGCATGCCGGCAGGGCGGCTGGACATTCAGTACTTC.

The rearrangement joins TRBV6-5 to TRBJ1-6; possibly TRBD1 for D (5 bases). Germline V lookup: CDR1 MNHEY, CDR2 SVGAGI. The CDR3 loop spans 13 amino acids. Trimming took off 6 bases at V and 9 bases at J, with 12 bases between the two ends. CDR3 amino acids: CASSRSGFSPLHF. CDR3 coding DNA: TGTGCCAGCAGCCGTTCAGGGTTTTCACCCCTCCACTTT.

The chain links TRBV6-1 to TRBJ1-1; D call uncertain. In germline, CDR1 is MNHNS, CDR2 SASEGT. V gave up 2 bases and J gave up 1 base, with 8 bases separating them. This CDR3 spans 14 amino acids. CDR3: CASSESNGNTEAFF. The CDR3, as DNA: TGTGCCAGCAGTGAAAGCAACGGGAACACTGAAGCTTTCTTT.

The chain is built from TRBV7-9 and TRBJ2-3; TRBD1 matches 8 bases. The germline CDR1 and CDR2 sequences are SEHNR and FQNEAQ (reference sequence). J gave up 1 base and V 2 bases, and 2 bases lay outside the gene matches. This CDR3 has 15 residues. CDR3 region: CASSLKTGGTDTQYF. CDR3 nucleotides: TGTGCCAGCAGCTTAAAGACAGGGGGCACAGATACGCAGTATTTT.

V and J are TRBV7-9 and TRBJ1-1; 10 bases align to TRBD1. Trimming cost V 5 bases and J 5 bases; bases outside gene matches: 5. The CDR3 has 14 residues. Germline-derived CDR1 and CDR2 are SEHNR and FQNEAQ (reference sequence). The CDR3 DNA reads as TGTGCCAGCAGCCGCCGACAGGGGGCGACTGAAGCTTTCTTT. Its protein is CASSRRQGATEAFF.

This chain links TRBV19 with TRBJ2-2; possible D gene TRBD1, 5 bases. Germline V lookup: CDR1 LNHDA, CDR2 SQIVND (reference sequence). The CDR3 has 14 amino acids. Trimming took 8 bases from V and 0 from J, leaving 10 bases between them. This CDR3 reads CASGQGTNTGELFF. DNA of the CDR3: TGTGCCAGTGGGCAGGGCACGAACACCGGGGAGCTGTTTTTT.

The DNA of the CDR3 is TGCAGTGCTAGAATTCTCTATGAGCAGTTCTTC. Protein sequence: CSARILYEQFF. The chain has TRBV20-1 and TRBJ2-1; D unclear. V lost 2 bases and J lost 8, with 7 bases in between. Per the germline V gene, CDR1 is DFQATT and CDR2 is SNEGSKA (reference sequence). The CDR3 runs 11 residues.

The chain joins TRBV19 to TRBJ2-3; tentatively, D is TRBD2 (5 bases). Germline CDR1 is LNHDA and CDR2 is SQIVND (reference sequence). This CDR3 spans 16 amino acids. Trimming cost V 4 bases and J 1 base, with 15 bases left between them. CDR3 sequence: CASSTTRRVGTDTQYF. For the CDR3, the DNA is TGTGCCAGTAGTACTACCCGGCGGGTCGGCACAGATACGCAGTATTTT.

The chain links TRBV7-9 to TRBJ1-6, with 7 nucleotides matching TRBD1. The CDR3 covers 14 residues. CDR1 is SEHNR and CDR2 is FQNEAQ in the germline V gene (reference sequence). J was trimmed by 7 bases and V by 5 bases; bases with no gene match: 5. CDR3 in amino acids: CASSEGQRNSPLHF. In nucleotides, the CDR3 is TGTGCCAGCAGCGAGGGACAGAGGAATTCACCCCTCCACTTT.

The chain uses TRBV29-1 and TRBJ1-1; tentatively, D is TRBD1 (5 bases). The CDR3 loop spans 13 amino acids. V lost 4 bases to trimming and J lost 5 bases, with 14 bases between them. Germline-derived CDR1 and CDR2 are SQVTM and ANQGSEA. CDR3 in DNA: TGCAGCGTTGTGGGTAGGGGCGAGACTGAAGCTTTCTTT. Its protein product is CSVVGRGETEAFF.

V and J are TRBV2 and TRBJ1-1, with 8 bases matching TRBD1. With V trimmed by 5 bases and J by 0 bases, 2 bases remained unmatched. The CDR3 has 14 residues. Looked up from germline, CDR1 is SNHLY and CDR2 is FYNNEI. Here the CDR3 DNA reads TGTGCCAGCAGTAGGGACAGGTTGAACACTGAAGCTTTCTTT. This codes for CASSRDRLNTEAFF. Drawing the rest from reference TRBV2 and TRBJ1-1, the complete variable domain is EPEVTQTPSHQVTQMGQEVILRCVPISNHLYFYWYRQILGQKVEFLVSFYNNEISEKSEIFDDQFSVERPDGSNFTLKIRSTKLEDSAMYFCASSRDRLNTEAFFGQGTRLTVV.

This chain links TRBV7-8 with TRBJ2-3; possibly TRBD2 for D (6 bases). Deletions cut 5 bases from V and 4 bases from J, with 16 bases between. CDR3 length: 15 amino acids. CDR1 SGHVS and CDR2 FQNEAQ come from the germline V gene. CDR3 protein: CASSARERQADTQYF. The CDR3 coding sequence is TGTGCCAGCAGCGCACGGGAGAGGCAGGCAGATACGCAGTATTTT.

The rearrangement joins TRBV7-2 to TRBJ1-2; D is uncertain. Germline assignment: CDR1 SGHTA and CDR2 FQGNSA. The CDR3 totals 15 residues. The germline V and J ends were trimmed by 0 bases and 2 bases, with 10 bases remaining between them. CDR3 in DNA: TGTGCCAGCAGCTTAGCCCCAGGCTCCAACTATGGCTACACCTTC. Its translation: CASSLAPGSNYGYTF.

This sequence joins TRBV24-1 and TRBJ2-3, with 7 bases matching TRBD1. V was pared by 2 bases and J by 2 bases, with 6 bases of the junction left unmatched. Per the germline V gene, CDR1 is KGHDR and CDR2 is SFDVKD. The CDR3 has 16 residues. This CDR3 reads CATSDSQGTHTDTQYF. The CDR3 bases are TGTGCCACCAGTGATTCACAGGGGACCCACACAGATACGCAGTATTTT.

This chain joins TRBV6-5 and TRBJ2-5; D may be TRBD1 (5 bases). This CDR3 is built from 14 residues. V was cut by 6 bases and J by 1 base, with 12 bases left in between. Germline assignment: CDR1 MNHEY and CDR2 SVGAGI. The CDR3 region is CASSRKQAQETQYF. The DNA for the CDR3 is TGTGCCAGCAGCCGCAAACAGGCCCAAGAGACCCAGTACTTC.

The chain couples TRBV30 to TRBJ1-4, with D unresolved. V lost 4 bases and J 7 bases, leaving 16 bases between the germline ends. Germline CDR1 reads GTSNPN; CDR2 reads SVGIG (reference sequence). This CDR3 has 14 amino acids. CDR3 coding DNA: TGTGCCTGGATAGTTGAAGGGAGCGCTGAAAAACTGTTTTTT. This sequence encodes CAWIVEGSAEKLFF.

The DNA of the CDR3 is TGTGCCAGCAGCTCGGAACAGGGGGCCGGCACAGATACGCAGTATTTT. It yields the protein CASSSEQGAGTDTQYF. This sequence joins TRBV9 and TRBJ2-3; 9 bases fit TRBD1. Germline V gives CDR1 SGDLS, CDR2 YYNGEE. The CDR3 contains 16 residues. J was trimmed by 1 base and V by 4 bases; bases with no gene match: 7.

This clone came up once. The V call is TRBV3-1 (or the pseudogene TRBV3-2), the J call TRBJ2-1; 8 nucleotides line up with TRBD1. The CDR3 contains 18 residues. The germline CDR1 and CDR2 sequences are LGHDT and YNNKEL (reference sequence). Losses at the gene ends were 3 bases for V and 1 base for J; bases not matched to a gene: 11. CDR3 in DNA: TGTGCCAGCAGCCACCACGGCAGGGGGCGCAGGTCCTACAATGAGCAGTTCTTC. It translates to CASSHHGRGRRSYNEQFF.

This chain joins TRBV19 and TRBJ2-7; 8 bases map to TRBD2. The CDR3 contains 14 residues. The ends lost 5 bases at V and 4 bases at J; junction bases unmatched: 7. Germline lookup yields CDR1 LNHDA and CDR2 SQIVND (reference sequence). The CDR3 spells CASSRGAGAYEQYF. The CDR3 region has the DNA TGTGCCAGTAGTCGGGGAGCGGGAGCATACGAGCAGTACTTC.

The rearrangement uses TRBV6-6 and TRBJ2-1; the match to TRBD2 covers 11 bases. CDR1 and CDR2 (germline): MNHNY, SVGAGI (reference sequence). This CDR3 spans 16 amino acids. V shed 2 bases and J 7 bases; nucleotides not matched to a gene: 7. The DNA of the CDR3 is TGTGCCAGCAGTTACCCTCGAACTAGCGGGGGAAATGAGCAGTTCTTC. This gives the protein CASSYPRTSGGNEQFF.